This T cell receptor (beta chain) emerged from a study of human T cells and chemical hapten exposure. TCRdb recomputed calls from the RACE reads with MiXCR, one row per CDR3 protein. The data show some 380,000 distinct CDR3 sequences, 4.8% seen once. The CDR3 is made up of 14 amino acids. Between the trimmed V and J ends, which lost 5 bases and 6 bases, there was a span of 15 bases. From germline, CDR1 is SGHVS and CDR2 FQNEAQ. Stated time point: patch test 1, 2 weeks after DPC sensitization. As to treatment: therapeutic diphenylcyclopropenone sensitization with weekly scalp DPC. Every patch test was put on after a blood sample was taken.

Sequenced material: whole blood, taken in connection with sensitization to the hapten diphenylcyclopropenone (DPC). The chain uses TRBV7-8 and TRBJ2-3; either TRBD1 or TRBD2 may fit D (5 bases each). The TCR was taken from a woman in her forties or fifties with alopecia areata. Some clones in this sample may be carry-over from other donors' samples. CDR3 nucleotides: TGTGCCAGCAGCCTCGGGACCGACGCCGATACGCAGTATTTT. Amino acids: CASSLGTDADTQYF.